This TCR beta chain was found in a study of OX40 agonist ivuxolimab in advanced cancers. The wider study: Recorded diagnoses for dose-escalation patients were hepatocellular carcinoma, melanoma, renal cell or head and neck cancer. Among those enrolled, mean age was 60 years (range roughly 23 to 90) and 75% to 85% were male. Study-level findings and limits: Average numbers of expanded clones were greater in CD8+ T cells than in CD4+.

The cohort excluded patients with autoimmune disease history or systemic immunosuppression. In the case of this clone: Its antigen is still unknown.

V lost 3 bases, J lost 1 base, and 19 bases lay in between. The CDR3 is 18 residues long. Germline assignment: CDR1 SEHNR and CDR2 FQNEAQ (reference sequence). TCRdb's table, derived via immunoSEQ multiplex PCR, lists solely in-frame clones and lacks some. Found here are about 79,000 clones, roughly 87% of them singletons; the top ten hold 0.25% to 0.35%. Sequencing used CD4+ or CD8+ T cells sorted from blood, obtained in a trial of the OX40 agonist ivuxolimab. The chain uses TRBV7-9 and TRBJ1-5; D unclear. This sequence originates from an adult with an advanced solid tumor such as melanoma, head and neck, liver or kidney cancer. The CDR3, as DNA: TGTGCCAGCAGCTTGGACCCAAGTTCAAGAGGAAGCAATCAGCCCCAGCATTTT. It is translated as CASSLDPSSRGSNQPQHF.